These 24 T cell receptor beta chains were sequenced from one sample in a study of blood T cell repertoires in COVID-19 (dated by TCRdb to 2018 to 2020). Libraries were made using the immunoSEQ multiplex PCR assay. TCRdb holds this immuneACCESS table with in-frame rearrangements only. Some clones are missing; in checked studies, unresolved V genes explain under half, and the rest has no known cause. This sample comprises about 51,000 clones, approximately 90% of them detected only once. 2.5% to 3.5% of the sample goes to the ten largest clones. Input material: peripheral blood. Receptors originate from a man between 45 and 60 years old with acute or convalescent COVID-19.

CDR3 amino acids: CAWSGTGSSTDTQYF. The CDR3 DNA reads as TGTGCCTGGAGTGGGACAGGATCTAGCACAGATACGCAGTATTTT. This rearrangement joins TRBV30 to TRBJ2-3; 7 bases agree with TRBD1. The germline V gene has CDR1 GTSNPN and CDR2 SVGIG (reference sequence). The CDR3 is 15 amino acids. The J segment lost 0 bases and the V segment lost 1 base, leaving 4 bases of the junction unmatched.

The gene calls are TRBV7-6 and TRBJ1-1, with TRBD1 matching over 8 bases. Trimming at V came to 6 bases and at J to 0 bases, leaving 9 bases not matched to a gene. The V gene's germline CDR1 is SGHVS and CDR2 FNYEAQ. The CDR3 runs to 16 residues. The CDR3 DNA is TGTGCCAGCAGTTCACAGGGGGAGCAAATGAACACTGAAGCTTTCTTT. Amino acids: CASSSQGEQMNTEAFF.

V is TRBV2 and J is TRBJ1-2; the match to TRBD1 covers 8 bases. The CDR3 runs 14 residues. Per germline, CDR1 SNHLY and CDR2 FYNNEI. V lost 7 bases, J lost 4 bases, and 8 bases stayed unmatched. CDR3 bases: TGTGCCAGCACCGGACAGGGTGCAGTCTATGGCTACACCTTC. Protein: CASTGQGAVYGYTF.

In regard to this clone: One end of the junction varies from germline; a read error may be responsible. The chain combines TRBV5-8 with TRBJ2-7; maybe TRBD2 (6 bases). Germline V gives CDR1 SGHTS, CDR2 YDEGEE. The CDR3 runs to 10 residues. The CDR3 loop reads CASSLWQGGF. Here the CDR3 DNA reads TGTGCCAGCAGCTTGTGGCAGGGAGGCTTC.

The chain couples TRBV5-5 to TRBJ1-3; possible D gene TRBD1, 6 bases. V lost 2 bases and J 0 bases, leaving 12 bases between the germline ends. The length of the CDR3 is 16 residues. Germline-derived CDR1 and CDR2 are SGHKS and YYEKEE (reference sequence). The CDR3 DNA sequence: TGTGCCAGCAGCTTTCTGGACAGCTACTCTGGAAACACCATATATTTT. Translation: CASSFLDSYSGNTIYF.

The chain carries TRBV6-2 or TRBV6-3 and TRBJ1-1, with 7 nucleotides matching TRBD1. V shed 6 bases, J shed 4 bases, and the junction held 5 bases outside the gene matches. CDR3 length equals 13 residues. From germline, CDR1 is MNHEY and CDR2 SVGEGT. CDR3 sequence (DNA): TGTGCCAGCAGCCCCCGGACAGGCACTGAAGCTTTCTTT. This gives the protein CASSPRTGTEAFF.

The V call is TRBV19, the J call TRBJ2-1; tentative D call: TRBD2 (5 bases). This CDR3 has 15 residues. Trimming pared 1 base from V and 2 bases from J, leaving 9 bases between. Germline V gene lookup returns CDR1 LNHDA and CDR2 SQIVND (reference sequence). The CDR3 reads CASSIGGNTYNEQFF. CDR3 nucleotides: TGTGCCAGTAGTATAGGAGGGAATACCTACAATGAGCAGTTCTTC. The variable domain in full, with the rest retrieved from reference TRBV19 and TRBJ2-1, is DGGITQSPKYLFRKEGQNVTLSCEQNLNHDAMYWYRQDPGQGLRLIYYSQIVNDFQKGDIAEGYSVSREKKESFPLTVTSAQKNPTAFYLCASSIGGNTYNEQFFGPGTRLTVL.

CDR3 protein: CAWSVSRQGAWGNTIYF. CDR3 in DNA: TGTGCCTGGAGTGTAAGCCGTCAGGGGGCTTGGGGAAACACCATATATTTT. The chain employs TRBV30 and TRBJ1-3; 8 bases align to TRBD1. The CDR3 is 17 amino acids. Germline V gene data show CDR1 as GTSNPN and CDR2 as SVGIG (reference sequence). The V segment lost 0 bases and the J segment 4 bases; nucleotides outside the gene matches: 11.

The rearrangement joins TRBV2 to TRBJ1-1; 7 bases map to TRBD1. CDR3 length: 15 amino acids. Per the germline V gene, CDR1 is SNHLY and CDR2 is FYNNEI. J was trimmed by 0 bases and V by 1 base; bases with no gene match: 2. The CDR3 loop is CASSEGQGMNTEAFF. The CDR3 DNA sequence: TGTGCCAGCAGTGAAGGACAGGGCATGAACACTGAAGCTTTCTTT.

This clone was observed a single time. This chain joins TRBV6-1 and TRBJ1-5; the D gene is possibly TRBD1 (6 bases). Deletions cut 4 bases from V and 2 bases from J, with 15 bases between. This CDR3 comprises 16 residues. Looked up from germline, CDR1 is MNHNS and CDR2 is SASEGT. The CDR3 region is CASSAQAAGGNQPQHF. CDR3 coding DNA: TGTGCCAGCAGTGCCCAGGCCGCAGGGGGCAATCAGCCCCAGCATTTT.

The genes are TRBV20-1 and TRBJ1-6; no clear D gene. CDR3 length: 15 residues. Germline lookup yields CDR1 DFQATT and CDR2 SNEGSKA (reference sequence). Trimming left V 3 bases short and J 2 bases short, with 11 bases between. The CDR3 protein is CSASLSGAYNSPLHF. The CDR3, as DNA: TGCAGTGCTAGTCTATCCGGGGCCTATAATTCACCCCTCCACTTT.

This clone was seen a handful of times. The chain couples TRBV28 to TRBJ1-2, with a weak D call TRBD1 (5 bases). The CDR3 totals 12 residues. CDR1 and CDR2 (germline): MDHEN, SYDVKM. Trimming left V 7 bases short and J 4 bases short, with 10 bases between. The DNA for the CDR3 is TGTGCCAGCACCCCGGGGGTCTATGGCTACACCTTC. Residues: CASTPGVYGYTF.

V usage is TRBV13 and J usage is TRBJ1-1, with 8 bases identical to TRBD1. Trimming at V came to 5 bases and at J to 1 base, leaving 6 bases not matched to a gene. The CDR3 covers 15 residues. Germline assignment: CDR1 PRHDT and CDR2 FYEKMQ (reference sequence). In DNA, the CDR3 is TGTGCCAGCAGCCCGTGGACAGGGAAGAACACTGAAGCTTTCTTT. Translating gives CASSPWTGKNTEAFF.

The chain has TRBV7-9 and TRBJ2-1; a possible D gene is TRBD1 (6 bases). V lost 5 bases to trimming and J lost 4 bases, with 12 bases between them. Germline values: CDR1 SEHNR, CDR2 FQNEAQ (reference sequence). The CDR3 extends over 14 amino acids. CDR3 residues: CASSARGKYNEQFF. The CDR3 DNA reads as TGTGCCAGCAGCGCGAGGGGGAAGTACAATGAGCAGTTCTTC.

This rearrangement joins TRBV19 to TRBJ2-3; 7 bases fit TRBD2. The J segment lost 6 bases and the V segment lost 5 bases, leaving 8 bases of the junction unmatched. From germline, CDR1 is LNHDA and CDR2 SQIVND (reference sequence). The CDR3 covers 14 residues. This CDR3 reads CASSSWTRSDTQYF. CDR3 in DNA: TGTGCCAGTAGTTCCTGGACTAGATCGGATACGCAGTATTTT.

V gene TRBV9 combines with J gene TRBJ2-2; 13 nucleotides line up with TRBD2. J was trimmed by 9 bases and V by 3 bases; bases with no gene match: 8. This CDR3 spans 16 amino acids. CDR1 and CDR2 from the germline V gene are SGDLS and YYNGEE. For the CDR3, the DNA is TGTGCCAGCAGCGCCCGGACTAGCGGGGGCGTTAGGGAGCTGTTTTTT. Encoded protein: CASSARTSGGVRELFF.

The table lists this clone with a few counts. The genes are TRBV21-1 and TRBJ1-6; TRBD1 was called by the table and not checked on the DNA. TRBV21-1 is termed a pseudogene. The CDR3 runs 14 residues. CDR3 protein: CARITASYNSPLHF. Here the CDR3 DNA reads TGTGCCAGGATTACAGCCTCCTATAATTCACCCCTCCACTTT.

The V gene is TRBV5-5, the J gene TRBJ1-1; D ambiguous. Trimming took 2 bases from V and 7 from J, leaving 9 bases between them. The CDR3 is 12 amino acids. From germline, CDR1 is SGHKS and CDR2 YYEKEE (reference sequence). The CDR3 loop is CASSLSGGEAFF. As DNA, the CDR3 is TGTGCCAGCAGCTTAAGCGGCGGTGAAGCTTTCTTT.

J is TRBJ2-1 and V is TRBV14; possibly TRBD2 for D (6 bases). Trimming took off 1 base at V and 0 bases at J, with 13 bases between the two ends. Germline loops: CDR1 SGHDN, CDR2 FVKESK. There are 17 residues in the CDR3. The CDR3 DNA follows: TGTGCCAGCAGCCAAGTTTCTGGACTAAGCTCCTACAATGAGCAGTTCTTC. It is translated as CASSQVSGLSSYNEQFF. Based on the CDR3 plus reference TRBV14 and TRBJ2-1, the full variable domain is EAGVTQFPSHSVIEKGQTVTLRCDPISGHDNLYWYRRVMGKEIKFLLHFVKESKQDESGMPNNRFLAERTGGTYSTLKVQPAELEDSGVYFCASSQVSGLSSYNEQFFGPGTRLTVL.

The CDR3 nucleotides are TGTGCCAGCAGCGGGACAGGGGATGGAAACACCATATATTTT. This translates into CASSGTGDGNTIYF. This sequence joins TRBV2 and TRBJ1-3; 10 bases match TRBD1. The CDR3 contains 14 residues. V lost 6 bases, J lost 3 bases, and 2 bases stayed unmatched. Germline CDR1 SNHLY, CDR2 FYNNEI.

J is TRBJ1-2 and V is TRBV24-1, with TRBD1 as a possible D gene (5 bases). V lost 2 bases to trimming and J lost 5 bases, with 14 bases between them. The germline V gene encodes CDR1 KGHDR and CDR2 SFDVKD. CDR3 size: 15 residues. The CDR3, as DNA: TGTGCCACCAGTGATTCAAAGGGGACTTTATATGGCTACACCTTC. It is translated as CATSDSKGTLYGYTF.

The rearrangement links TRBV18 to TRBJ2-5; no clear D gene. CDR1 KGHSH and CDR2 LQKENI come from the germline V gene. This CDR3 is 12 amino acids long. Trimming removed 3 bases from V and 5 bases from J, with 7 bases in between. This chain's CDR3 is CASSPVRETQYF. CDR3 in DNA: TGTGCCAGCTCACCGGTGCGGGAGACCCAGTACTTC.

The chain combines TRBV3-1 (or the pseudogene TRBV3-2) with TRBJ2-1, with D tentatively TRBD2 (6 bases). This CDR3 spans 17 amino acids. CDR1 is LGHDT and CDR2 is YNNKEL in the germline V gene (reference sequence). The ends were cut back, 0 bases at V and 1 base at J, with 13 bases in the middle. The CDR3 region is CASSQDLGGASYNEQFF. For the CDR3, the DNA is TGTGCCAGCAGCCAAGACCTAGGCGGGGCGTCCTACAATGAGCAGTTCTTC.

The chain joins TRBV19 to TRBJ2-3; no firm D call. Germline loops: CDR1 LNHDA, CDR2 SQIVND (reference sequence). The V end lost 3 bases, the J end lost 0 bases, and 7 bases lay between the germline ends. The CDR3 is 14 amino acids. The CDR3 reads CASSIPSSTDTQYF. CDR3 DNA: TGTGCCAGTAGTATTCCGAGCAGCACAGATACGCAGTATTTT. Full variable domain (remainder filled in from reference TRBV19 and TRBJ2-3): DGGITQSPKYLFRKEGQNVTLSCEQNLNHDAMYWYRQDPGQGLRLIYYSQIVNDFQKGDIAEGYSVSREKKESFPLTVTSAQKNPTAFYLCASSIPSSTDTQYFGPGTRLTVL.